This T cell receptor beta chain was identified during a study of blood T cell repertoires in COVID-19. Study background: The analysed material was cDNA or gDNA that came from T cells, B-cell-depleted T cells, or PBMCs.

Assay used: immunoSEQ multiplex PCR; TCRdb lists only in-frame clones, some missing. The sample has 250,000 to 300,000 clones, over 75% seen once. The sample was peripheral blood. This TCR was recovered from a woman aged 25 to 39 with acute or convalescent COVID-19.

The CDR3 DNA follows: TGTGCCAGCAGCCCTGGAGTCCAAGAGACCCAGTACTTC. This encodes CASSPGVQETQYF. This chain links TRBV7-8 with TRBJ2-5; D is unresolved. Trimming pared 5 bases from V and 1 base from J, leaving 8 bases between. The CDR3 covers 13 residues. Germline V CDR1 and CDR2: SGHVS, FQNEAQ.